One T cell receptor (beta chain) is described in this entry. The antigen is undetermined. The sample originates from a study of cytomegalovirus exposure and HLA in healthy donors. Study results and limitations: The listing of about 150 TCR beta chains classed them as cytomegalovirus-associated.

The PCR ran on 60 Vbeta and 13 Jbeta primers. Under the authors' procedure: Tens of millions of unique TCR beta chains, around 10 million of them shared, were counted by a later analysis. Here immunoSEQ multiplex PCR was the method, and the copy in TCRdb shows in-frame clones only, minus some. That table gives V, J and clone size, and the DNA gave D and trimming. The profile shows 150,000 to 200,000 clones, 60% to 85% of them singletons. In germline, CDR1 is WNHNN, CDR2 SYGVQD (reference sequence). The CDR3 sequence is 15 residues long. V shed 4 bases and J shed 3 bases, with 13 bases lying between them.

The V gene is TRBV10-1, the J gene TRBJ1-5; D gene uncertain. Sample: PBMCs. The receptor comes from a woman between 50 and 59 years old in good health and CMV-seropositive. The CDR3 bases are TGCGCCAGCAGTGGCCAGGCAAACCACAATCAGCCCCAGCATTTT. Protein: CASSGQANHNQPQHF.